This TCR beta chain was recorded in a study of radiotherapy plus CTLA-4 blockade in lung cancer. This CDR3 contains 14 residues. Germline V gene data show CDR1 as SQVTM and CDR2 as ANQGSEA. Trimming pared 5 bases from V and 3 bases from J, leaving 13 bases between. Assay used: immunoSEQ multiplex PCR; TCRdb lists only in-frame clones, some missing. The table includes tens of thousands of clones, roughly three quarters detected once. V and J are TRBV29-1 and TRBJ1-4, with no clear D. Specimen: peripheral blood, collected from a patient treated with radiotherapy plus ipilimumab. This sequence was found in a human donor with non-small cell lung cancer who had a complete response to radiotherapy plus ipilimumab. In nucleotides, the CDR3 is TGCAGCGTTCAGAGGTCCGGGTCTAATGAAAAACTGTTTTTT. Its protein product is CSVQRSGSNEKLFF.